This T cell receptor beta chain was sequenced for a study of a mutant IDH1 vaccine in newly diagnosed glioma. At the level of the study: Among treated patients, around 62% were male and around 40% female, and mean age was about 41 years.

This clone was detected only once. Its matching antigen is unknown. The method was immunoSEQ multiplex PCR; TCRdb's version includes in-frame clones alone and lacks a portion of them. Of 20,000 to 25,000 clones listed, 79% were seen once; the top ten hold around 8%. The time point is: week 11, during vaccination. Mutant IDH1 20-mer peptide, at 300 ug, made up each vaccine dose, with topical imiquimod. CDR3 length: 14 residues. V was pared by 4 bases and J by 2 bases, with 12 bases between. Per the germline V gene, CDR1 is SGHRS and CDR2 is YFSETQ. The chain carries TRBV5-1 and TRBJ2-5; D possibly corresponds to TRBD2 (6 bases). This TCR was sampled from a man aged 40-55 years with glioma. The sample here was PBMCs, taken from a glioma patient whose treatment included an IDH1 peptide vaccine. CDR3 residues: CASSHASVQETQYF. DNA of the CDR3: TGCGCCAGCAGCCATGCTAGCGTACAAGAGACCCAGTACTTC. The entire variable domain, with the rest obtained from reference TRBV5-1 and TRBJ2-5, is as follows: KAGVTQTPRYLIKTRGQQVTLSCSPISGHRSVSWYQQTPGQGLQFLFEYFSETQRNKGNFPGRFSGRQFSNSRSEMNVSTLELGDSALYLCASSHASVQETQYFGPGTRLLVL.